The 20 T cell receptor beta chains below all came from one sample that was sequenced in a study of shared clonotypes between healthy human individuals. This table comes from immunoSEQ multiplex PCR, and its TCRdb copy is limited to in-frame clones, with some not included. The sample consists of roughly 760,000 clones, approximately 79% of them appearing once. Material: memory CD4+ T cells sorted from blood. Subset meaning: CD45RA-negative fraction. These receptors were taken from a woman aged 25 to 39 in good health.

The chain joins TRBV6-6 to TRBJ2-2; maybe TRBD2 (5 bases). Germline CDR1 reads MNHNY; CDR2 reads SVGAGI (reference sequence). The V end lost 6 bases, the J end lost 5 bases, and 10 bases lay between the germline ends. CDR3 length: 13 residues. This CDR3 is CASSPSPTGELFF. As DNA, the CDR3 is TGTGCCAGCAGCCCTAGCCCGACCGGGGAGCTGTTTTTT.

This chain connects TRBV28 to TRBJ2-4; D might be TRBD1 or TRBD2, each matching 6 bases. The V and J ends lost 5 bases and 0 bases respectively, with 17 bases between them. The CDR3 spans 17 residues. Germline V gene sequence: CDR1 MDHEN, CDR2 SYDVKM. DNA of the CDR3: TGTGCCAGCAGTCCGGGGGCGGGCAGAAGAGCCAAAAACATTCAGTACTTC. Protein sequence: CASSPGAGRRAKNIQYF.

V usage is TRBV15 and J usage is TRBJ1-2; D perhaps matches TRBD1 (5 bases). Trimming removed 0 bases from V and 5 bases from J, with 10 bases in between. The germline CDR1 and CDR2 sequences are LNHNV and YYDKDF (reference sequence). The CDR3 covers 14 residues. The CDR3 DNA reads as TGTGCCACCAGCAGAGACCGGGACCTATATGGCTACACCTTC. It codes for CATSRDRDLYGYTF. Full variable domain (rest looked up from reference TRBV15 and TRBJ1-2): DAMVIQNPRYQVTQFGKPVTLSCSQTLNHNVMYWYQQKSSQAPKLLFHYYDKDFNNEADTPDNFQSRRPNTSFCFLDIRSPGLGDTAMYLCATSRDRDLYGYTFGSGTRLTVV.

This chain joins TRBV5-1 and TRBJ2-7, with D possibly matching TRBD1 (6 bases). The germline V gene has CDR1 SGHRS and CDR2 YFSETQ. V shed 4 bases and J shed 4 bases, with 18 bases lying between them. The CDR3 is 15 residues long. CDR3 in DNA: TGCGCCAGCAGCCGCGTTTTATCTGGACAGTACGAGCAGTACTTC. This translates into CASSRVLSGQYEQYF.

The V call is TRBV19, the J call TRBJ1-5; D gene ambiguous. Trimming cost V 3 bases and J 3 bases, with 12 bases left between them. This CDR3 is 15 amino acids long. Looked up from germline, CDR1 is LNHDA and CDR2 is SQIVND (reference sequence). The CDR3, as DNA: TGTGCCAGTAGTATGTACAAGGGTAACAATCAGCCCCAGCATTTT. Its translation is CASSMYKGNNQPQHF.

Note on this clone: This may arise from a read error, as a much more abundant clone is one base away. This same CDR3 is encoded by further DNA sequences in the sample. V is TRBV6-5 and J is TRBJ1-1; TRBD1 matches 8 bases. The CDR3 length is 13 residues. The germline V gene has CDR1 MNHEY and CDR2 SVGAGI. The V segment lost 5 bases and the J segment 1 base; nucleotides outside the gene matches: 0. The CDR3: CASSGQGNTEAFF. Here the CDR3 DNA reads TGTGCCAGCAGTGGACAGGGGAACACTGAAGCTTTCTTT.

The rearrangement uses TRBV25-1 and TRBJ2-7, with D uncertain. The CDR3 runs to 18 residues. The V gene's germline CDR1 is MGHDK and CDR2 SYGVNS. Trimming cost V 0 bases and J 6 bases, with 24 bases left between them. CDR3 in DNA: TGTGCCAGCAGTGAATATTGGGATGGTTCCAGGTCCGCAGTCGAGCAGTACTTC. It codes for CASSEYWDGSRSAVEQYF.

This clone is a singleton in its sample. This rearrangement joins TRBV25-1 to TRBJ1-5; tentatively, D is TRBD1 (5 bases). This CDR3 has 13 amino acids. V gave up 8 bases and J gave up 7 bases, with 15 bases separating them. Germline lookup yields CDR1 MGHDK and CDR2 SYGVNS. The CDR3 spells CASGGGIDQPQHF. DNA for the CDR3: TGTGCCAGCGGGGGGGGGATTGACCAGCCCCAGCATTTT.

This chain connects TRBV4-2 to TRBJ2-3, with 10 bases matching TRBD2. CDR1 and CDR2 (germline): LGHNA, YNFKEQ. Germline trimming cut 0 bases from V and 0 bases from J; bases unmatched to any gene: 9. The CDR3 is 19 amino acids. The CDR3 region has the DNA TGTGCCAGCAGCCAAGATATGGCTAGCGGGAGTATGAGCACAGATACGCAGTATTTT. It specifies CASSQDMASGSMSTDTQYF.

The chain links TRBV6-6 to TRBJ1-3; unclear D gene. The CDR3 loop spans 15 amino acids. Germline V lookup: CDR1 MNHNY, CDR2 SVGAGI (reference sequence). V shed 1 base and J shed 1 base, with 8 bases lying between them. The CDR3 here is CASSYWGGSGNTIYF. Here the CDR3 DNA reads TGTGCCAGCAGTTACTGGGGAGGGTCTGGAAACACCATATATTTT.

The V gene is TRBV28, the J gene TRBJ2-7, with no clear D. V dropped 10 bases and J dropped 2 bases, with 6 bases sitting between them. The CDR3 loop spans 10 amino acids. From germline, CDR1 is MDHEN and CDR2 SYDVKM. For the CDR3, the DNA is TGTGCCACTCGAGCCTACGAGCAGTACTTC. As protein: CATRAYEQYF.

The chain links TRBV7-2 to TRBJ2-5; TRBD2 agrees at 9 bases. Germline V gives CDR1 SGHTA, CDR2 FQGNSA. The CDR3 runs to 18 residues. With V trimmed by 4 bases and J by 5 bases, 17 bases remained unmatched. The CDR3 sequence is CASSSPVPAGGLRETQYF. The CDR3 bases are TGTGCCAGCAGCTCCCCGGTGCCAGCGGGAGGTCTCCGGGAGACCCAGTACTTC.

The chain is built from TRBV7-6 and TRBJ1-2, with a tentative D call TRBD1 (6 bases). Trimming shortened V by 7 bases and J by 3 bases, and 21 bases separated the two germline ends. The germline V gene encodes CDR1 SGHVS and CDR2 FNYEAQ. The CDR3 contains 16 residues. The CDR3 reads CASTVGSGAGDYGYTF. The CDR3 region has the DNA TGTGCCAGCACCGTGGGCAGCGGGGCAGGGGACTATGGCTACACCTTC. Full variable domain (missing parts from reference TRBV7-6 and TRBJ1-2): GAGVSQSPRYKVTKRGQDVALRCDPISGHVSLYWYRQALGQGPEFLTYFNYEAQQDKSGLPNDRFSAERPEGSISTLTIQRTEQRDSAMYRCASTVGSGAGDYGYTFGSGTRLTVV.

The rearrangement uses TRBV2 and TRBJ2-3, with 7 nucleotides matching TRBD2. The CDR3 length is 15 residues. Germline loops: CDR1 SNHLY, CDR2 FYNNEI. V lost 7 bases and J lost 2; bases outside the gene matches: 9. The CDR3 sequence is CASKRAGTTTDTQYF. For the CDR3, the DNA is TGTGCCAGCAAAAGAGCGGGAACCACCACAGATACGCAGTATTTT.

This clone has just a few counts. Germline and junction disagree at one end, which may indicate a read error. The gene calls are TRBV5-1 and TRBJ2-7; no definite D call. Germline V gives CDR1 SGHRS, CDR2 YFSETQ. The CDR3 totals 10 residues. Here the CDR3 DNA reads TGTGCCAGCAGCTTTGGCGAGCAGTACTTC. Translated, it gives CASSFGEQYF.

This sequence joins TRBV25-1 and TRBJ2-5, with TRBD1 matching over 7 bases. The DNA end favors TRBJ2-7, so the J call may be wrong. Germline lookup yields CDR1 MGHDK and CDR2 SYGVNS. The CDR3 extends over 15 amino acids. This CDR3 is CASSVQGRQTYEQYF. The CDR3 nucleotides read TGTGCCAGCAGTGTACAGGGGCGGCAAACCTACGAGCAGTACTTC.

The chain couples TRBV23-1 to TRBJ2-4; 12 nucleotides agree with TRBD2. TRBV23-1 is reported as an ORF; its role is uncertain. CDR3 length: 19 residues. The J segment lost 6 bases and the V segment lost 2 bases, leaving 14 bases of the junction unmatched. The CDR3 sequence: CASSQTGTSGLLEGNIQYF. CDR3 bases: TGCGCCAGCAGTCAAACCGGGACTAGCGGGTTACTAGAGGGAAACATTCAGTACTTC.

This rearrangement joins TRBV28 to TRBJ2-7, with unresolved D. The CDR3 loop spans 12 amino acids. Germline V lookup: CDR1 MDHEN, CDR2 SYDVKM. V lost 4 bases and J lost 2, with 6 bases in between. The CDR3 sequence is CASSSTPYEQYF. CDR3 DNA sequence: TGTGCCAGCAGTTCCACCCCCTACGAGCAGTACTTC.

The genes are TRBV7-6 and TRBJ1-4; 7 bases line up with TRBD1. The V gene's germline CDR1 is SGHVS and CDR2 FNYEAQ. The V gene end was trimmed by 5 bases and the J gene end by 0 bases; junction bases not matched to a gene: 6. The CDR3 runs 16 residues. The CDR3 DNA sequence: TGTGCCAGCAGCACCCGGACAGGTTCAACTAATGAAAAACTGTTTTTT. This encodes CASSTRTGSTNEKLFF.

The chain recombines TRBV5-4 with TRBJ1-5; no clear D. The CDR3 runs 13 residues. CDR1 is SGHNT, CDR2 YYREEE, per germline (reference sequence). V was cut by 0 bases and J by 1 base, with 2 bases left in between. CDR3 in DNA: TGTGCCAGCAGCTTGGACAGCAATCAGCCCCAGCATTTT. This sequence encodes CASSLDSNQPQHF.